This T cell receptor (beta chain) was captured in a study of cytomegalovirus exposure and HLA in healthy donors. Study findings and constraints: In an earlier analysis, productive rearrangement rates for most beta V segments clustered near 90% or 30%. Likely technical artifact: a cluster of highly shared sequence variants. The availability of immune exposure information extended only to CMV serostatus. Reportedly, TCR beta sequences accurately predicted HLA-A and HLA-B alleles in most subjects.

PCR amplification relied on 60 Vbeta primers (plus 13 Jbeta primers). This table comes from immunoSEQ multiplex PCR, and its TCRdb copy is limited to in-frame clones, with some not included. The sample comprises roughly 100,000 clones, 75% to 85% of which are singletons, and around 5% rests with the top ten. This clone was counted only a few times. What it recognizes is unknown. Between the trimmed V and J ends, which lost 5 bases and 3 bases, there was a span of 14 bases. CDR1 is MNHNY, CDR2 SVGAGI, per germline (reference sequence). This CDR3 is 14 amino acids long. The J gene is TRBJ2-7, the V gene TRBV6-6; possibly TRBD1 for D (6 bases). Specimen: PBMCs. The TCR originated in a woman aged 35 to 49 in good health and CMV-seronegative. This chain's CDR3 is CASSTPDRLYEQYF. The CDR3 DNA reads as TGTGCCAGCAGTACCCCGGACAGACTCTACGAGCAGTACTTC.